These T cell receptor beta chains were read from a single sample in a study of T cells in Graves' hyperthyroidism and ophthalmopathy. TCRdb fed the multiplex PCR reads into MiXCR, producing one record per CDR3 protein. The sample holds 300,000 or so distinct CDR3 sequences, approximately 17% seen once. Input material: blood. The receptors were gathered from a man aged 25-40 years with Graves' hyperthyroidism. CDR3s include the opening cysteine and the closing phenylalanine or tryptophan. D genes are given only for firm matches. Clone size is not always given. Where it is, it says once, few, many or a class for expanded clones.

j_gene: TRBJ2-1
d_gene: TRBD2
abundance: many
v_gene: TRBV18
CDR3nt: TGTGCCAGCTCACCACCCGGGACTAGCGAGTACAATGAGCAGTTCTTC
CDR3aa: CASSPPGTSEYNEQFF

j_gene: TRBJ2-2
d_gene: NA
abundance: few
v_gene: TRBV19
CDR3nt: TGTGCCAGTAGTGAGGTGGTCGGGGAGCTGTTTTTT
CDR3aa: CASSEVVGELFF

j_gene: TRBJ1-1
d_gene: NA
abundance: NA
v_gene: TRBV27
CDR3nt: TGTGCCAGCATTTTTCAGGGCGAAGCTTTCTTT
CDR3aa: CASIFQGEAFF

j_gene: TRBJ2-7
d_gene: NA
abundance: few
v_gene: TRBV27
CDR3nt: TGTGCCAGCAGTAACGACGACTCTTTGGGGGAGCAGTACTTC
CDR3aa: CASSNDDSLGEQYF

j_gene: TRBJ2-5
d_gene: TRBD2
abundance: few
v_gene: TRBV5-1
CDR3nt: TGCGCCAGCAGCGGGTCGCACGTTGGGACTAGCGGACTCCAAGAGACCCAGTACTTC
CDR3aa: CASSGSHVGTSGLQETQYF

j_gene: TRBJ1-5
d_gene: NA
abundance: NA
v_gene: TRBV5-6
CDR3nt: TGTGCCAGCAGCCCCGGGCCTTTTCCACAGCCCCAGCATTTT
CDR3aa: CASSPGPFPQPQHF

j_gene: TRBJ1-6
d_gene: NA
abundance: many
v_gene: TRBV12-3/TRBV12-4
CDR3nt: TGTGCCAGCAGCCAAGGGACGGCAAATTCACCCCTCCACTTT
CDR3aa: CASSQGTANSPLHF

j_gene: TRBJ1-5
d_gene: NA
abundance: many
v_gene: TRBV28
CDR3nt: TGTGCCAGCAGTCCAGGGAATAGGGGAGGCAATCAGCCCCAGCATTTT
CDR3aa: CASSPGNRGGNQPQHF

j_gene: TRBJ1-2
d_gene: TRBD1
abundance: few
v_gene: TRBV7-9
CDR3nt: TGTGCCAGCACCGAGACTGGGACAGGGGGCGTGGGCTACACCTTC
CDR3aa: CASTETGTGGVGYTF

j_gene: TRBJ2-1
d_gene: TRBD2
abundance: many
v_gene: TRBV2
CDR3nt: TGTGCCAGCAGTGTAGCGGGCTCCTACAATGAGCAGTTCTTC
CDR3aa: CASSVAGSYNEQFF

j_gene: TRBJ1-1
d_gene: TRBD1
abundance: many
v_gene: TRBV18
CDR3nt: TGTGCCAGCTCACCCCGACAGGGTTGGACTGAAGCTTTCTTT
CDR3aa: CASSPRQGWTEAFF

j_gene: TRBJ2-3
d_gene: NA
abundance: few
v_gene: TRBV7-2
CDR3nt: TGTGCCAGCAGCCAGACTGACTTTAGCACAGATACGCAGTATTTT
CDR3aa: CASSQTDFSTDTQYF

j_gene: TRBJ1-5
d_gene: NA
abundance: medium-sized
v_gene: TRBV15
CDR3nt: TGTGCCACCAGCTCGGACGGACATAGCAATCAGCCCCAGCATTTT
CDR3aa: CATSSDGHSNQPQHF

j_gene: TRBJ2-2
d_gene: NA
abundance: NA
v_gene: TRBV29-1
CDR3nt: TGCAGCGTTGGGGCGGGGAGAGGGACCGGGGAGCTGTTTTTT
CDR3aa: CSVGAGRGTGELFF

j_gene: TRBJ2-5
d_gene: NA
abundance: few
v_gene: TRBV7-2
CDR3nt: TGTGCCAGCAGCCGGGACACCAAAGAGACCCAGTACTTC
CDR3aa: CASSRDTKETQYF

j_gene: TRBJ2-6
d_gene: NA
abundance: NA
v_gene: TRBV29-1
CDR3nt: TGCAGCGTTGAAGACCCGGGCTTTCAGCTGAGCTCTGGGGCCAACGTCCTGACTTTC
CDR3aa: CSVEDPGFQLSSGANVLTF

j_gene: TRBJ2-5
d_gene: TRBD1
abundance: few
v_gene: TRBV6-5
CDR3nt: TGTGCCAGCAGTTACGAGCCCCCCGGGACAGCTGATTTTGAGACCCAGTACTTC
CDR3aa: CASSYEPPGTADFETQYF

j_gene: TRBJ1-2
d_gene: TRBD1
abundance: many
v_gene: TRBV3-1
CDR3nt: TGTGCCAGCAGGGCCAGGGGGCGTTTTCATGGCTACACCTTC
CDR3aa: CASRARGRFHGYTF

j_gene: TRBJ2-3
d_gene: TRBD1
abundance: NA
v_gene: TRBV19
CDR3nt: TGTGCCATCGGGACAGGGGGAGATACGCAGTATTTT
CDR3aa: CAIGTGGDTQYF

j_gene: TRBJ1-1
d_gene: NA
abundance: few
v_gene: TRBV9
CDR3nt: TGTGCCAGCAGCGTAGGGGGGCGTGAAGCTTTCTTT
CDR3aa: CASSVGGREAFF

j_gene: TRBJ2-3
d_gene: NA
abundance: many
v_gene: TRBV11-2
CDR3nt: TGTGCCAGCAGCCCCGGGACGGCCCAAGCGGGAGATACGCAGTATTTT
CDR3aa: CASSPGTAQAGDTQYF

j_gene: TRBJ2-2
d_gene: NA
abundance: NA
v_gene: TRBV4-2
CDR3nt: TGTGCCAGCAGCCGAGCGGGTGGGGAGCTGTTTTTT
CDR3aa: CASSRAGGELFF

j_gene: TRBJ2-2
d_gene: NA
abundance: NA
v_gene: TRBV13
CDR3nt: TGTGCCAGCAGCCCATTCCTGGGGGCCGGGGAGCTGTTTTTT
CDR3aa: CASSPFLGAGELFF

j_gene: TRBJ2-5
d_gene: NA
abundance: many
v_gene: TRBV28
CDR3nt: TGTGCCAGCAGTGCATACTGGGACGTGGAGACCCAGTACTTC
CDR3aa: CASSAYWDVETQYF

j_gene: TRBJ2-1
d_gene: NA
abundance: NA
v_gene: TRBV15
CDR3nt: TGTGCCACCAGCGGCGGGACACCCCTAGGGAATGAGCAGTTCTTC
CDR3aa: CATSGGTPLGNEQFF

j_gene: TRBJ2-3
d_gene: TRBD1
abundance: few
v_gene: TRBV7-9
CDR3nt: TGTGCCAGCAGCCAAAACACAGGGGGAATGGATACGCAGTATTTT
CDR3aa: CASSQNTGGMDTQYF

j_gene: TRBJ2-3
d_gene: TRBD2
abundance: NA
v_gene: TRBV27
CDR3nt: TGTGCCAGCAGTTCGGCCGGGACTAGCTCAGATACGCAGTATTTT
CDR3aa: CASSSAGTSSDTQYF

j_gene: TRBJ2-2
d_gene: TRBD1
abundance: NA
v_gene: TRBV11-1
CDR3nt: TGTGCCAGCAGCTTAGGGACAGGGAGATTCCGGGAGAATACCGGGGAGCTGTTTTTT
CDR3aa: CASSLGTGRFRENTGELFF

j_gene: TRBJ2-2
d_gene: NA
abundance: many
v_gene: TRBV18
CDR3nt: TGTGCCAGCTCACTTAGGACAGCGAACACCGGGGAGCTGTTTTTT
CDR3aa: CASSLRTANTGELFF

j_gene: TRBJ1-3
d_gene: NA
abundance: NA
v_gene: TRBV15
CDR3nt: TGTGCCACCAGCAGAGACTGGAACACCATATATTTT
CDR3aa: CATSRDWNTIYF

j_gene: TRBJ2-7
d_gene: TRBD2
abundance: NA
v_gene: TRBV4-1
CDR3nt: TGCGCCAGCAGCCAAGAGTTGGCAGCGGGAAGCTCCTACGAGCAGTACTTC
CDR3aa: CASSQELAAGSSYEQYF

j_gene: TRBJ2-7
d_gene: NA
abundance: many
v_gene: TRBV27
CDR3nt: TGTGCCAGCAGTTTAAGTAGAGGGGAAATTGCCTACGAGCAGTACTTC
CDR3aa: CASSLSRGEIAYEQYF

j_gene: TRBJ2-1
d_gene: TRBD2
abundance: few
v_gene: TRBV25-1
CDR3nt: TGTGCCAGCGTTGGCTGGCTAGCGGGATCGAGCTCCTACAATGAGCAGTTCTTC
CDR3aa: CASVGWLAGSSSYNEQFF

j_gene: TRBJ1-1
d_gene: NA
abundance: many
v_gene: TRBV29-1
CDR3nt: TGCAGCGTGAGGGGGGGTTGGAACACTGAAGCTTTCTTT
CDR3aa: CSVRGGWNTEAFF

j_gene: TRBJ2-7
d_gene: TRBD1
abundance: few
v_gene: TRBV10-3
CDR3nt: TGTGCCATCAGTGACTCCGGACAGGGGGCCCACAACGAGCAGTACTTC
CDR3aa: CAISDSGQGAHNEQYF

j_gene: TRBJ1-4
d_gene: TRBD1
abundance: NA
v_gene: TRBV4-1
CDR3nt: TGCGCCAGCAGCCAACCACAGGGGGCTGGGGGAAAACTGTTTTTT
CDR3aa: CASSQPQGAGGKLFF

j_gene: TRBJ2-2
d_gene: TRBD1
abundance: few
v_gene: TRBV6-1
CDR3nt: TGTGCCAGCAGCACAGGGGGGCGCCGGACCGGGGAGCTGTTTTTT
CDR3aa: CASSTGGRRTGELFF

j_gene: TRBJ2-2
d_gene: NA
abundance: NA
v_gene: TRBV5-1
CDR3nt: TGCGCCAGCAGCTCTTCGAACACCGGGGAGCTGTTTTTT
CDR3aa: CASSSSNTGELFF

j_gene: TRBJ2-2
d_gene: NA
abundance: NA
v_gene: TRBV30
CDR3nt: TGTGCCTGGAGAAAAGGGCCCGGGGAGCTGTTTTTT
CDR3aa: CAWRKGPGELFF

j_gene: TRBJ2-7
d_gene: NA
abundance: few
v_gene: TRBV5-4
CDR3nt: TGTGCCAGCAGTTCGTGGGGACGCAGACCTTACGAGCAGTACTTC
CDR3aa: CASSSWGRRPYEQYF

j_gene: TRBJ1-5
d_gene: NA
abundance: many
v_gene: TRBV28
CDR3nt: TGTGCCAGCAGTTTCGGCAGGCTAAATGAGCCCCAGCATTTT
CDR3aa: CASSFGRLNEPQHF

j_gene: TRBJ2-1
d_gene: NA
abundance: many
v_gene: TRBV18
CDR3nt: TGTGCCAGCTCACCACCGCGTTTCGGAAGCTCCTACAATGAGCAGTTCTTC
CDR3aa: CASSPPRFGSSYNEQFF

j_gene: TRBJ2-2
d_gene: TRBD2
abundance: many
v_gene: TRBV7-2
CDR3nt: TGTGCCAGCAGTCAACCGGGCGGGAGTCGCTCCGGGGAGCTGTTTTTT
CDR3aa: CASSQPGGSRSGELFF

j_gene: TRBJ2-2
d_gene: TRBD2
abundance: many
v_gene: TRBV5-1
CDR3nt: TGCGCCAGCAGCCCAAGAAGCGGGGCCGGGGAGCTGTTTTTT
CDR3aa: CASSPRSGAGELFF

j_gene: TRBJ1-1
d_gene: NA
abundance: many
v_gene: TRBV7-9
CDR3nt: TGTGCCAGCAGCTTATACACTGAAGCTTTCTTT
CDR3aa: CASSLYTEAFF

j_gene: TRBJ2-7
d_gene: NA
abundance: NA
v_gene: TRBV10-3
CDR3nt: TGTGCCGGAGGCGGGGGTACTACAGGGGAGGTCCACGAGCAGTACTTC
CDR3aa: CAGGGGTTGEVHEQYF

j_gene: TRBJ1-5
d_gene: NA
abundance: many
v_gene: TRBV2
CDR3nt: TGTGCCAGCAGTCCGGACAGTTATCAGCCCCAGCATTTT
CDR3aa: CASSPDSYQPQHF

j_gene: TRBJ2-1
d_gene: NA
abundance: many
v_gene: TRBV30
CDR3nt: TGTGCCTGGAGCGAAGACTGGACTGAGCAGTTCTTC
CDR3aa: CAWSEDWTEQFF

j_gene: TRBJ2-3
d_gene: NA
abundance: few
v_gene: TRBV10-3
CDR3nt: TGTGCCACGGCCAGCACAGATACGCAGTATTTT
CDR3aa: CATASTDTQYF

j_gene: TRBJ2-7
d_gene: NA
abundance: few
v_gene: TRBV12-3/TRBV12-4
CDR3nt: TGTGCCAGCAGTCTGGACTCGCACTACGAGCAGTACTTC
CDR3aa: CASSLDSHYEQYF

j_gene: TRBJ1-3
d_gene: NA
abundance: few
v_gene: TRBV30
CDR3nt: TGTGCCTGGACCATGCAGAACACCATATATTTT
CDR3aa: CAWTMQNTIYF

j_gene: TRBJ2-1
d_gene: TRBD2
abundance: NA
v_gene: TRBV20-1
CDR3nt: TGCAGTGCTAGAGAGGAACTAGCGGGAGTTGGTGAGCAGTTCTTC
CDR3aa: CSAREELAGVGEQFF